The following is a T cell receptor (beta chain) sequence with its context. The data were obtained in a study of shared clonotypes between healthy human individuals. The CDR3 contains 15 residues. Germline V gene sequence: CDR1 SGHNT, CDR2 YYREEE (reference sequence). V gave up 0 bases and J gave up 7 bases; unmatched junction bases: 7. At deep level, the assay was performed. TCRdb's copy holds only in-frame clones and misses some; the assay was immunoSEQ multiplex PCR. The sample lists about 980,000 clones; approximately 80% were seen once. The V call is TRBV5-4, the J call TRBJ2-7, with 10 bases aligning to TRBD1. The specimen sequenced was memory CD4+ T cells sorted from blood. The subset: CD45RA-negative fraction. This clonotype was sampled from a man aged 18 to 29 in good health. As DNA, the CDR3 is TGTGCCAGCAGCTTGGCCGGGACAGGGGATTGGGAGCAGTACTTC. Its protein product is CASSLAGTGDWEQYF.